Shown below are 31 T cell receptor beta chains from a single sample sequenced in a study of early T cells in non-severe SARS-CoV-2 infection. TCRdb analysed the 5' RACE reads with MiXCR anew, one entry per CDR3 protein. In the table there are about 40,000 distinct CDR3 sequences, 4.7% of which are singletons. The sample taken for sequencing was whole blood. All receptors come from an adult who was a healthcare worker with PCR-confirmed SARS-CoV-2 infection or an uninfected control (not recorded which).

This clonotype was observed at least ten times. This rearrangement joins TRBV5-1 to TRBJ2-3, with TRBD1 matching over 7 bases. This CDR3 has 18 residues. Germline CDR1 and CDR2: SGHRS and YFSETQ. The ends lost 4 bases at V and 4 bases at J; junction bases unmatched: 18. The DNA for the CDR3 is TGCGCCAGCAGCGAATATCCACGGGACAGTCCCCTCTCAGATACGCAGTATTTT. Translated: CASSEYPRDSPLSDTQYF.

The sample holds a few counts of this clonotype. This rearrangement joins TRBV11-3 to TRBJ2-1, with D possibly TRBD2 on 5 matching bases. The CDR3 has 15 residues. V lost 1 base and J lost 6, with 13 bases in between. The germline V gene encodes CDR1 SGHNT and CDR2 YENEEA. CDR3 nucleotides: TGTGCCAGCAGCTTAGGTTCGCCCGGGATCAATGAGCAGTTCTTC. Its translation: CASSLGSPGINEQFF.

This clonotype was detected many times. The rearrangement joins TRBV9 to TRBJ2-1, with 11 bases identical to TRBD2. The CDR3 is made up of 15 amino acids. Germline CDR1 reads SGDLS; CDR2 reads YYNGEE. V gave up 4 bases and J gave up 3 bases; unmatched junction bases: 3. The CDR3 DNA sequence: TGTGCCAGCAGCACTAGCGGGAGTTACTACAATGAGCAGTTCTTC. Translated, it gives CASSTSGSYYNEQFF.

This clonotype has ten or more counts. V is TRBV12-3 or TRBV12-4 and J is TRBJ1-5; 7 nucleotides match TRBD1. Unmatched junction bases numbered 8, after V lost 5 bases and J lost 4 bases. The CDR3 consists of 15 residues. The CDR3: CASSIRDSRNQPQHF. The CDR3 DNA reads as TGTGCCAGCAGTATTCGGGACAGTCGAAATCAGCCCCAGCATTTT.

The chain combines TRBV10-1 with TRBJ2-3; D not certain. Trimming removed 2 bases from V and 0 bases from J, with 9 bases in between. Germline V gene sequence: CDR1 WNHNN, CDR2 SYGVQD (reference sequence). The CDR3 consists of 15 residues. In nucleotides, the CDR3 is TGCGCCAGCAGTGAGGTGGGGTATAGCACAGATACGCAGTATTTT. Encoded protein: CASSEVGYSTDTQYF.

The V gene is TRBV6-2 or TRBV6-3, the J gene TRBJ1-1, with TRBD1 as a possible D gene (5 bases). Per germline, CDR1 MNHEY and CDR2 SVGEGT. The V and J ends lost 0 bases and 2 bases respectively, with 13 bases between them. The CDR3 is 16 residues long. This chain's CDR3 is CASSYSKGRINTEAFF. In DNA, the CDR3 is TGTGCCAGCAGTTACTCAAAGGGGCGAATAAACACTGAAGCTTTCTTT.

This clonotype was recorded at least ten times. The chain has TRBV2 and TRBJ2-3; 7 nucleotides align to TRBD2. Losses at the gene ends were 5 bases for V and 2 bases for J; bases not matched to a gene: 1. Germline V gene lookup returns CDR1 SNHLY and CDR2 FYNNEI. CDR3 length: 13 residues. CDR3 sequence reads: CASSRDYTDTQYF. DNA for the CDR3: TGTGCCAGCAGTCGGGACTACACAGATACGCAGTATTTT.

This clonotype was observed a few times. This rearrangement joins TRBV20-1 to TRBJ2-7, with 8 bases fitting TRBD2. This CDR3 comprises 14 residues. Trimming removed 0 bases from V and 2 bases from J; junction bases left unmatched: 3. Germline V gene sequence: CDR1 DFQATT, CDR2 SNEGSKA (reference sequence). CDR3 bases: TGCAGTGCTAGAGATCCGGGGGGGGCCTACGAGCAGTACTTC. Translation: CSARDPGGAYEQYF.

This clonotype was counted at least ten times. The V call is TRBV5-1, the J call TRBJ1-1; no clear D gene. Trimming shortened V by 1 base and J by 4 bases, and 8 bases separated the two germline ends. The CDR3 covers 13 residues. CDR1 and CDR2 from the germline V gene are SGHRS and YFSETQ. CDR3 bases: TGCGCCAGCAGCTTGAGTGGGTTCACTGAAGCTTTCTTT. Its protein product is CASSLSGFTEAFF.

This clonotype was observed many times. The gene calls are TRBV27 and TRBJ1-4; D ambiguous. Trimming took 6 bases from V and 7 from J, leaving 12 bases between them. This CDR3 contains 13 residues. CDR1 MNHEY and CDR2 SMNVEV come from the germline V gene (reference sequence). CDR3 DNA sequence: TGTGCCAGCAGCCCCTTCGCGAGTGAAAAACTGTTTTTT. Translating gives CASSPFASEKLFF. The variable domain in full, completed from reference TRBV27 and TRBJ1-4, reads EAQVTQNPRYLITVTGKKLTVTCSQNMNHEYMSWYRQDPGLGLRQIYYSMNVEVTDKGDVPEGYKVSRKEKRNFPLILESPSPNQTSLYFCASSPFASEKLFFGSGTQLSVL.

This clonotype was counted at least ten times. The chain uses TRBV5-1 and TRBJ2-1; 10 bases are shared with TRBD2. V was pared by 0 bases and J by 2 bases, with 5 bases of the junction left unmatched. Germline CDR1 and CDR2: SGHRS and YFSETQ. This CDR3 is 17 amino acids long. Here the CDR3 reads CASSLGVLAGPYNEQFF. In nucleotides, the CDR3 is TGCGCCAGCAGCTTGGGGGTACTAGCGGGGCCCTACAATGAGCAGTTCTTC.

This clonotype has just a few counts. The CDR3 loop is CSVRLGETTEAFF. The CDR3 nucleotides are TGCAGCGTTAGGTTGGGGGAAACCACTGAAGCTTTCTTT. This chain connects TRBV29-1 to TRBJ1-1; weak D call: TRBD1 (5 bases). This CDR3 has 13 amino acids. Germline-derived CDR1 and CDR2 are SQVTM and ANQGSEA. Trimming removed 5 bases from V and 4 bases from J, with 14 bases in between.

There are many counts of this clonotype. V gene TRBV5-1 combines with J gene TRBJ1-2; TRBD1 agrees at 9 bases. The germline CDR1 and CDR2 sequences are SGHRS and YFSETQ. The CDR3 length is 17 residues. Trimming took 4 bases from V and 3 from J; bases not matched to a gene: 13. This CDR3 reads CASSPEPNRGLHYGYTF. DNA for the CDR3: TGCGCCAGCAGCCCAGAACCGAACAGGGGGCTTCACTATGGCTACACCTTC.

This clonotype was counted many times. The rearrangement links TRBV9 to TRBJ1-2; D is unresolved. The V end was cut by 1 base, the J end by 4 bases, with 11 bases between. Germline CDR1 is SGDLS and CDR2 is YYNGEE. This CDR3 contains 14 residues. Here the CDR3 DNA reads TGTGCCAGCAGCGTATCCCAGAGCGGCTATGGCTACACCTTC. Translating gives CASSVSQSGYGYTF.

In this sample, this clonotype turned up many times. V is TRBV7-6 and J is TRBJ1-1; D possibly corresponds to TRBD1 (6 bases). Trimming removed 5 bases at V and 1 base at J, with 8 bases between. The germline CDR1 and CDR2 sequences are SGHVS and FNYEAQ. This CDR3 is built from 13 residues. The CDR3 sequence is CASSKQGNTEAFF. The CDR3 DNA reads as TGTGCCAGCAGCAAACAGGGGAACACTGAAGCTTTCTTT.

The gene calls are TRBV7-2 and TRBJ2-3; D tentatively fits TRBD1 or TRBD2 (5 bases each). Germline CDR1 is SGHTA and CDR2 is FQGNSA. The CDR3 is 16 amino acids. The V end lost 0 bases, the J end lost 2 bases, and 12 bases lay between the germline ends. The CDR3 DNA reads TGTGCCAGCAGCTTAGCCCCGGGACCTGACACAGATACGCAGTATTTT. Translating it yields CASSLAPGPDTDTQYF.

This clonotype has ten or more counts. The chain joins TRBV20-1 to TRBJ2-3; TRBD2 aligns across 14 bases. With V trimmed by 5 bases and J by 0 bases, 10 bases remained unmatched. The CDR3 covers 18 residues. Germline V CDR1 and CDR2: DFQATT, SNEGSKA (reference sequence). The CDR3 DNA follows: TGCAGTGCTTATGGGAAGGGACTAGCGGGGGATAGCACAGATACGCAGTATTTT. It yields the protein CSAYGKGLAGDSTDTQYF.

A few counts support this clonotype. The V call is TRBV10-3, the J call TRBJ2-3, with TRBD1 matching 9 bases. Germline V CDR1 and CDR2: ENHRY, SYGVKD. This CDR3 spans 13 amino acids. The V segment lost 10 bases and the J segment 5 bases; nucleotides outside the gene matches: 7. The CDR3 is CATLQGALDTQYF. CDR3 in DNA: TGTGCCACCCTACAGGGGGCTTTAGATACGCAGTATTTT.

This clonotype was seen a handful of times. The chain couples TRBV28 to TRBJ1-1; 9 bases fit TRBD1. V trimming: 5 bases; J trimming: 3 bases; junction bases outside the gene matches: 19. This CDR3 has 19 residues. CDR1 is MDHEN and CDR2 is SYDVKM in the germline V gene. Written as DNA, the CDR3 is TGTGCCAGCAGTACCAACAGGGGGCGGCTCGACCTCTGGCACACTGAAGCTTTCTTT. Residues: CASSTNRGRLDLWHTEAFF.

The sample holds many counts of this clonotype. The CDR3 DNA follows: TGTGCCAGCAGTTGGGGGTACGGCAATCAGCCCCAGCATTTT. Its translation: CASSWGYGNQPQHF. The rearrangement links TRBV12-3 or TRBV12-4 to TRBJ1-5; maybe TRBD1 (5 bases). This CDR3 is 14 amino acids long. V was clipped by 4 bases and J by 2 bases, with 9 bases between them.

The chain uses TRBV12-3 or TRBV12-4 and TRBJ1-3, with D possibly TRBD1 on 5 matching bases. V was trimmed by 7 bases and J by 0 bases, leaving 10 bases between them. CDR3 length: 14 amino acids. The chain's CDR3 is CASIGTPSGNTIYF. CDR3 nucleotides: TGTGCCAGCATCGGGACCCCCTCTGGAAACACCATATATTTT.

This clonotype was recorded many times. This chain connects TRBV7-6 to TRBJ2-7, with D possibly TRBD2 on 5 matching bases. This CDR3 has 14 amino acids. CDR1 and CDR2 from the germline V gene are SGHVS and FNYEAQ. V was clipped by 4 bases and J by 1 base, with 11 bases between them. Written as DNA, the CDR3 is TGTGCCAGCAGCTCCAGCCCGGGATCCTACGAGCAGTACTTC. Amino acids: CASSSSPGSYEQYF.

This clonotype was counted at least ten times. This sequence joins TRBV19 and TRBJ2-7; TRBD1 is a possible D gene (6 bases). Trimming stripped 4 bases from V and 1 base from J, with 11 bases between. The length of the CDR3 is 14 residues. The germline V gene encodes CDR1 LNHDA and CDR2 SQIVND (reference sequence). The CDR3 DNA is TGTGCCAGTAGTACCGCCCAGGGGTCCTACGAGCAGTACTTC. Amino acids: CASSTAQGSYEQYF.

Ten or more counts support this clonotype. V gene TRBV20-1 combines with J gene TRBJ2-7; D perhaps matches TRBD1 (5 bases). Trimming removed 0 bases at V and 0 bases at J, with 12 bases between. The germline CDR1 and CDR2 sequences are DFQATT and SNEGSKA (reference sequence). The CDR3 runs to 15 residues. Here the CDR3 DNA reads TGCAGTGCTAGAGATCAGGATGGGGCCTCCTACGAGCAGTACTTC. Protein: CSARDQDGASYEQYF.

Judged by abundance, this clonotype is medium-sized. The V call is TRBV18, the J call TRBJ2-1; no reliable D call. The CDR3 has 15 amino acids. Germline V lookup: CDR1 KGHSH, CDR2 LQKENI. V was shortened by 5 bases and J by 0 bases, with 11 bases between the two germline ends. The CDR3 DNA sequence: TGTGCCAGCTCAAAGGGTCTGAGCTCCTACAATGAGCAGTTCTTC. It encodes CASSKGLSSYNEQFF.

In its sample, this clonotype was seen many times. The chain employs TRBV12-3 or TRBV12-4 and TRBJ2-7; D might be TRBD1 (6 bases). The CDR3 covers 13 residues. V shed 4 bases and J shed 2 bases, with 9 bases lying between them. Here the CDR3 DNA reads TGTGCCAGCAGTTCGGACAGAACCTACGAGCAGTACTTC. Encoded protein: CASSSDRTYEQYF.

This clonotype appeared many times. The gene calls are TRBV18 and TRBJ2-1; D is ambiguous. CDR3 size: 12 residues. V was shortened by 3 bases and J by 9 bases, with 9 bases between the two germline ends. Germline CDR1 reads KGHSH; CDR2 reads LQKENI. The CDR3 sequence: CASSPGVVEQFF. CDR3 DNA: TGTGCCAGCTCACCCGGTGTTGTTGAGCAGTTCTTC.

The chain recombines TRBV28 with TRBJ2-7; D call uncertain. This CDR3 contains 11 residues. V dropped 6 bases and J dropped 2 bases, with 5 bases sitting between them. Per germline, CDR1 MDHEN and CDR2 SYDVKM. The CDR3 here is CASRDAYEQYF. DNA for the CDR3: TGTGCCAGCAGGGATGCCTACGAGCAGTACTTC.

This clonotype was seen ten or more times. This chain uses TRBV5-5 with TRBJ2-7; D ambiguous. CDR1 and CDR2 from the germline V gene are SGHKS and YYEKEE (reference sequence). The CDR3 consists of 16 residues. Trimming pared 4 bases from V and 1 base from J, leaving 18 bases between. In nucleotides, the CDR3 is TGTGCCAGCAGCCGAGTGTGGGATCCGAAATCCTACGAGCAGTACTTC. Translation: CASSRVWDPKSYEQYF.

The sample holds many counts of this clonotype. The V and J genes are TRBV3-1 and TRBJ1-6, with D possibly TRBD1 on 6 matching bases. The CDR3 is made up of 14 amino acids. Germline V gene sequence: CDR1 LGHDT, CDR2 YNNKEL (reference sequence). The germline V and J ends were trimmed by 6 bases and 7 bases, with 13 bases remaining between them. CDR3 bases: TGTGCCAGCAGGTTAGACAGGTCGAATTCACCCCTCCACTTT. Amino acid sequence: CASRLDRSNSPLHF.

This clonotype showed up many times. The chain employs TRBV4-1 and TRBJ1-1, with a weak D call TRBD1 (5 bases). Trimming took 5 bases from V and 5 from J, leaving 18 bases between them. The germline V gene encodes CDR1 MGHRA and CDR2 YSYEKL. The CDR3 covers 15 residues. CDR3 residues: CASSKSGTRGTEAFF. In DNA, the CDR3 is TGCGCCAGCAGCAAATCCGGGACTCGGGGAACTGAAGCTTTCTTT.